One and the same sample provided the 16 T cell receptor beta chains below, sequenced in a study of control samples from healthy donors and cancer patients. Here immunoSEQ multiplex PCR was the method, and the copy in TCRdb shows in-frame clones only, minus some. The sample gives 95,000 to 120,000 clones, approximately 82% of which show up once; under 8.5% is in the top ten. Sequencing was carried out using blood. All receptors derive from a young man in good health.

A single count supports this clone. CDR3: CASSLDRGRSTEAFF. The CDR3 DNA reads TGTGCCAGCTCCCTGGACAGGGGACGGAGCACTGAAGCTTTCTTT. V gene TRBV18 combines with J gene TRBJ1-1; 9 bases match TRBD1. Trimming cost V 6 bases and J 4 bases; bases outside gene matches: 9. The germline gives CDR1 KGHSH, CDR2 LQKENI. The CDR3 has 15 residues.

This chain connects TRBV7-9 to TRBJ1-1; the D is unclear. The length of the CDR3 is 11 residues. Germline V CDR1 and CDR2: SEHNR, FQNEAQ (reference sequence). Trimming removed 2 bases from V and 5 bases from J, with 3 bases in between. CDR3 loop: CASSLTTEAFF. The CDR3 DNA reads TGTGCCAGCAGCTTAACGACTGAAGCTTTCTTT.

This clone occurred a few times. The rearrangement uses TRBV18 and TRBJ1-5, with 8 nucleotides matching TRBD1. The CDR3 consists of 15 residues. V was clipped by 3 bases and J by 8 bases; unmatched bases: 9. Germline V CDR1 and CDR2: KGHSH, LQKENI. CDR3 amino acids: CASSPSRTGLEPQHF. The CDR3 nucleotides read TGTGCCAGCTCACCCTCCAGGACAGGGCTAGAGCCCCAGCATTTT.

The chain is built from TRBV5-1 and TRBJ2-7; D ambiguous. The V end lost 0 bases, the J end lost 5 bases, and 12 bases lay between the germline ends. Germline CDR1 is SGHRS and CDR2 is YFSETQ. This CDR3 region has 14 residues. The CDR3 sequence: CASSLAGGVHEQYV. The CDR3 DNA sequence: TGCGCCAGCAGCTTGGCCGGTGGGGTGCACGAGCAGTACGTC.

This chain links TRBV27 with TRBJ2-2; 11 bases match TRBD2. The length of the CDR3 is 17 residues. The germline gives CDR1 MNHEY, CDR2 SMNVEV (reference sequence). V lost 5 bases and J lost 0; bases outside the gene matches: 5. The CDR3 loop is CASSILAGAPNTGELFF. The CDR3, as DNA: TGTGCCAGCAGTATACTAGCGGGGGCTCCGAACACCGGGGAGCTGTTTTTT.

This rearrangement joins TRBV5-4 to TRBJ1-2; D is possibly TRBD1 (6 bases). The CDR3 is made up of 13 amino acids. Germline V gene data show CDR1 as SGHNT and CDR2 as YYREEE (reference sequence). The V end lost 3 bases, the J end lost 0 bases, and 6 bases lay between the germline ends. The CDR3 region is CASSWTANYGYTF. Written as DNA, the CDR3 is TGTGCCAGCAGCTGGACAGCTAACTATGGCTACACCTTC. Filled out from reference TRBV5-4 and TRBJ1-2, the complete variable domain reads ETGVTQSPTHLIKTRGQQVTLRCSSQSGHNTVSWYQQALGQGPQFIFQYYREEENGRGNFPPRFSGLQFPNYSSELNVNALELDDSALYLCASSWTANYGYTFGSGTRLTVV.

The rearrangement joins TRBV30 to TRBJ1-3; D is perhaps TRBD1 (6 bases). V lost 1 base, J lost 0 bases, and 10 bases lay in between. Germline V gene sequence: CDR1 GTSNPN, CDR2 SVGIG (reference sequence). This CDR3 has 15 residues. The chain's CDR3 is CAWSGDTSSGNTIYF. As DNA, the CDR3 is TGTGCCTGGAGTGGGGACACGAGCTCTGGAAACACCATATATTTT.

The rearrangement joins TRBV7-2 to TRBJ2-2; possible D gene TRBD1, 5 bases. The CDR3 loop spans 15 amino acids. CDR1 is SGHTA, CDR2 FQGNSA, per germline. Trimming removed 9 bases from V and 2 bases from J, with 16 bases in between. In nucleotides, the CDR3 is TGTGCCAGTACGAGTAGCCAGGGAAACACCGGGGAGCTGTTTTTT. This codes for CASTSSQGNTGELFF.

The rearrangement links TRBV10-3 to TRBJ2-5, with D possibly matching TRBD2 (5 bases). Germline-derived CDR1 and CDR2 are ENHRY and SYGVKD. V was shortened by 6 bases and J by 4 bases, with 12 bases between the two germline ends. The CDR3 is 13 residues long. Written as DNA, the CDR3 is TGTGCCATCAGGAGGGAATCGGGAGAGACCCAGTACTTC. It encodes CAIRRESGETQYF.

The V call is TRBV29-1, the J call TRBJ2-2; the match to TRBD2 covers 9 bases. The CDR3 is 15 residues long. The ends lost 7 bases at V and 2 bases at J; junction bases unmatched: 8. In germline, CDR1 is SQVTM, CDR2 ANQGSEA. CDR3 in amino acids: CSARGAGGNTGELFF. CDR3 bases: TGCAGCGCCAGGGGAGCGGGGGGTAACACCGGGGAGCTGTTTTTT.

The chain carries TRBV5-1 and TRBJ2-5, with a weak D call TRBD1 (5 bases). The CDR3 loop spans 17 amino acids. The ends were cut back, 4 bases at V and 9 bases at J, with 28 bases in the middle. Germline CDR1 and CDR2: SGHRS and YFSETQ. The CDR3 loop reads CASSQPRTEGGQMAQYF. In nucleotides, the CDR3 is TGCGCCAGCAGCCAACCGCGCACAGAAGGTGGACAAATGGCCCAGTACTTC.

V usage is TRBV30 and J usage is TRBJ2-5, with 8 bases fitting TRBD1. J was trimmed by 5 bases and V by 0 bases; bases with no gene match: 8. Looked up from germline, CDR1 is GTSNPN and CDR2 is SVGIG (reference sequence). CDR3 length equals 15 residues. CDR3 in amino acids: CAWSVDRAEKETQYF. In nucleotides, the CDR3 is TGTGCCTGGAGTGTGGACAGGGCCGAAAAGGAGACCCAGTACTTC.

V usage is TRBV7-2 and J usage is TRBJ1-5, with TRBD1 as a possible D gene (5 bases). There are 13 residues in the CDR3. The V gene's germline CDR1 is SGHTA and CDR2 FQGNSA. The V and J ends lost 5 bases and 7 bases respectively, with 12 bases between them. The CDR3 region is CASSRDSYQPQHF. DNA for the CDR3: TGTGCCAGCAGCAGAGACAGTTACCAGCCCCAGCATTTT.

This clone came up once. This chain connects TRBV27 to TRBJ1-2; maybe TRBD1 (6 bases). The germline V gene has CDR1 MNHEY and CDR2 SMNVEV (reference sequence). Trimming pared 3 bases from V and 3 bases from J, leaving 11 bases between. The CDR3 has 14 residues. For the CDR3, the DNA is TGTGCCAGCAGTTTTGAGGGGGTTGACTATGGCTACACCTTC. As protein: CASSFEGVDYGYTF.

The CDR3: CASSPGTSGDTGELFF. The CDR3, as DNA: TGTGCCAGCAGCCCGGGGACTAGCGGGGACACCGGGGAGCTGTTTTTT. The chain links TRBV5-4 to TRBJ2-2; TRBD2 matches 13 bases. With 4 bases clipped from V and 3 bases from J, the junction kept 3 bases outside the gene matches. Germline values: CDR1 SGHNT, CDR2 YYREEE (reference sequence). This CDR3 is built from 16 residues.

This clone was seen a handful of times. This CDR3 is also generated by other DNA sequences in the sample. V gene TRBV11-2 combines with J gene TRBJ1-6; 8 bases match TRBD1. This CDR3 is 16 amino acids long. Germline CDR1 and CDR2: SGHAT and FQNNGV. J was trimmed by 6 bases and V by 5 bases; bases with no gene match: 9. The CDR3 loop is CASSPRDRGVNSPLHF. The CDR3 nucleotides read TGTGCCAGCAGCCCCAGAGACAGGGGCGTTAATTCACCCCTCCACTTT.